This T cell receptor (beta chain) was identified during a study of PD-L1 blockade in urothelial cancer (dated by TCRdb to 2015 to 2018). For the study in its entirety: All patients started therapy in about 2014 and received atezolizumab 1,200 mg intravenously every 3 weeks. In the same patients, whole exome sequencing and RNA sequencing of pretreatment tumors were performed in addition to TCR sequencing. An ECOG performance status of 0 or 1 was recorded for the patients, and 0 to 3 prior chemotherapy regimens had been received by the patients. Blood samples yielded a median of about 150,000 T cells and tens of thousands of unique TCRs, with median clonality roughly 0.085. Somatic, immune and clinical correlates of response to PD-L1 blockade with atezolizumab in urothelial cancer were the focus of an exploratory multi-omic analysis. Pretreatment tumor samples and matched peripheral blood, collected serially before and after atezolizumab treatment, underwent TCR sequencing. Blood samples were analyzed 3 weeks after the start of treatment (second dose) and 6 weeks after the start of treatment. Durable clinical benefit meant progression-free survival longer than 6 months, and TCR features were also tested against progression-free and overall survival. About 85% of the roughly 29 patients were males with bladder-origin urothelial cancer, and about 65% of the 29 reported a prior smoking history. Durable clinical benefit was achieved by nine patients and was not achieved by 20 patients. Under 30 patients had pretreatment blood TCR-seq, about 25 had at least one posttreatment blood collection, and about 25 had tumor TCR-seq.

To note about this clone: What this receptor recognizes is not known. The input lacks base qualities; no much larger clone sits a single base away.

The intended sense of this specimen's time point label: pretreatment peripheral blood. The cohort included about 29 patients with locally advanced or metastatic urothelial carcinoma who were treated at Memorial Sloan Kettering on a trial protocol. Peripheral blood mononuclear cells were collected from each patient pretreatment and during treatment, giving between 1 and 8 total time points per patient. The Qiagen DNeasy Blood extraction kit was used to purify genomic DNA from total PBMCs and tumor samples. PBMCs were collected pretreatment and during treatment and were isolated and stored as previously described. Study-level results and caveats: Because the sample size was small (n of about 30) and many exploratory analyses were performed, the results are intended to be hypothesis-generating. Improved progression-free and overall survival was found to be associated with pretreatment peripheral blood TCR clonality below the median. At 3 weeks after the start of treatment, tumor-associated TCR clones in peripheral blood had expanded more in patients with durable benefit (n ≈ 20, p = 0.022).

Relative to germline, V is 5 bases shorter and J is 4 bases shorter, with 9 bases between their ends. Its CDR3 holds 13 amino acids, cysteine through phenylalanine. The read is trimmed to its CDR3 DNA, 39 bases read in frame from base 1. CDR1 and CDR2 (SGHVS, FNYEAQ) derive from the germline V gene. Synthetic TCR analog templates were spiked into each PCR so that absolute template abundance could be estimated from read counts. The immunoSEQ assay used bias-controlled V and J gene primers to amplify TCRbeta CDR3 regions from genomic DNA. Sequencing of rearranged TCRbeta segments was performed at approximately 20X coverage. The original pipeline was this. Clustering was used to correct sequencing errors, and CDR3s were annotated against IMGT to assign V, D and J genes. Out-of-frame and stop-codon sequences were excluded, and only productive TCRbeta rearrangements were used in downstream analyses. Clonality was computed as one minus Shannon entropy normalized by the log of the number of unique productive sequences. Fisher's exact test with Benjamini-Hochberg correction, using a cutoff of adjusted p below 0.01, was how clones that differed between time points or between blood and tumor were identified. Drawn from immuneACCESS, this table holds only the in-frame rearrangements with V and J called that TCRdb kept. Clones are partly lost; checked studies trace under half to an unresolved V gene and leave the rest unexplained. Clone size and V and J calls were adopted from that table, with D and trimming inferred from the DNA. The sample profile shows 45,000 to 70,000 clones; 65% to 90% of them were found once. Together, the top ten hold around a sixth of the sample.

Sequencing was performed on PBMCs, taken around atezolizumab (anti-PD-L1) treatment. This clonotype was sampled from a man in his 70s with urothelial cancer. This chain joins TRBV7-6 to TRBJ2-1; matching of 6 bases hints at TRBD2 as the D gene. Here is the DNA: TGTGCCAGCAGCCCCGGGACTTACAATGAGCAGTTCTTC. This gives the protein CASSPGTYNEQFF.